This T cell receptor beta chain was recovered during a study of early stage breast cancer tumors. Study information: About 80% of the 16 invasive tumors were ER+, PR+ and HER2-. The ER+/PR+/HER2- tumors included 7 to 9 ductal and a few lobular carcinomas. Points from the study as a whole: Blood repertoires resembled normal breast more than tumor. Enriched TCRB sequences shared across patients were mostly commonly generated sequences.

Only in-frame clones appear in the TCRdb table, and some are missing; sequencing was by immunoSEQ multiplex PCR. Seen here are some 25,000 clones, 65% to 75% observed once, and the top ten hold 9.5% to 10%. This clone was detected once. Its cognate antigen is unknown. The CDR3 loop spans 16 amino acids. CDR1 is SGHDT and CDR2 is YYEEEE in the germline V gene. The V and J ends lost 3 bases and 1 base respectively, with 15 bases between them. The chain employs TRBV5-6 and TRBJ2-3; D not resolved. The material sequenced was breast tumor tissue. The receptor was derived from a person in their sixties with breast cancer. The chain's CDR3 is CASSSTGLSRTDTQYF. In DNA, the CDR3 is TGTGCCAGCAGCTCTACCGGTCTATCCCGCACAGATACGCAGTATTTT.